This T cell receptor (beta chain) was recovered during a study of early T cells in non-severe SARS-CoV-2 infection. Broader study findings: The VDJdb matching leaned toward anti-spike CD8 responses and overlooked private and CD4 specificities.

This clonotype was seen only a few times. Its antigen is unknown. TCRdb reprocessed the 5' RACE reads with MiXCR, giving one entry per CDR3 protein. The sample contains around 80,000 distinct CDR3 sequences, 11% of which appear only once. Sequenced material: whole blood, taken at baseline. The origin of this receptor is an adult who was a healthcare worker with PCR-confirmed SARS-CoV-2 infection or an uninfected control (not recorded which).

CDR3 protein: CASSPTGTGGGTDTQYF. In DNA, the CDR3 is TGTGCCAGTAGTCCCACCGGGACAGGTGGCGGCACAGATACGCAGTATTTT. The chain has TRBV19 and TRBJ2-3, with 8 bases lining up with TRBD1. V shed 5 bases and J 1 base; nucleotides not matched to a gene: 11. The CDR3 sequence is 17 residues long. Germline V gene lookup returns CDR1 LNHDA and CDR2 SQIVND (reference sequence).